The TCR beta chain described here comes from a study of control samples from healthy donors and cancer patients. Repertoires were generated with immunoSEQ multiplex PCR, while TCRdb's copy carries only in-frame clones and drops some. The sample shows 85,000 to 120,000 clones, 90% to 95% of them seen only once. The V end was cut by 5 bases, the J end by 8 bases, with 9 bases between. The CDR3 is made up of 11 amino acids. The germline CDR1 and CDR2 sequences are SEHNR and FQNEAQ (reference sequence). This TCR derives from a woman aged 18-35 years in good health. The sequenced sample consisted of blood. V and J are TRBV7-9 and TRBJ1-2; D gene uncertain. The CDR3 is CASSAGWGYTF. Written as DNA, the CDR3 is TGTGCCAGCAGCGCCGGTTGGGGCTACACCTTC.